The rows below give T cell receptor beta chains drawn from one sample of a study of T cell changes during pregnancy in multiple sclerosis. Clones were read by immunoSEQ multiplex PCR, and TCRdb kept only the in-frame ones, dropping some. The data hold 37,000 or so clones, with 91% observed a single time. The source was CD4+ T cells from peripheral blood mononuclear cells, collected in the second trimester of pregnancy. Receptors originate from a female donor in good health, enrolled as a control in a pregnancy study. CDR3s include the opening cysteine and the closing phenylalanine or tryptophan. D genes are given only for firm matches. Size values are once, few and many counts, or a class for expanded clones, and some rows have none.

v_gene: TRBV28
d_gene: .
j_gene: TRBJ2-7
abundance: .
CDR3nt: TGTGCCAGCACAGGAAGCTCCTACGAGCAGTACTTC
CDR3aa: CASTGSSYEQYF

v_gene: TRBV6-1
d_gene: TRBD1
j_gene: TRBJ1-5
abundance: .
CDR3nt: TGTGCCAGCAGTGAAATGAGGACAGGGGGCAATCAGCCCCAGCATTTT
CDR3aa: CASSEMRTGGNQPQHF

v_gene: TRBV5-4
d_gene: .
j_gene: TRBJ2-7
abundance: once
CDR3nt: TGTGCCAGCAGCTTCGACAGCCACTACGAGCAGTACTTC
CDR3aa: CASSFDSHYEQYF

v_gene: TRBV6-5
d_gene: .
j_gene: TRBJ1-6
abundance: .
CDR3nt: TGTGCCAGCAGTTTTACAGGACCCTATAATTCACCCCTCCACTTT
CDR3aa: CASSFTGPYNSPLHF

v_gene: TRBV9
d_gene: .
j_gene: TRBJ2-7
abundance: .
CDR3nt: TGTGCCAGCAGCTCCAGTCTCATCCCCTACGAGCAGTACTTC
CDR3aa: CASSSSLIPYEQYF

v_gene: TRBV7-8
d_gene: TRBD1
j_gene: TRBJ2-2
abundance: .
CDR3nt: TGTGCCAGCCGGGACAGGTTCATCGGGGAGCTGTTTTTT
CDR3aa: CASRDRFIGELFF

v_gene: TRBV19
d_gene: .
j_gene: TRBJ2-2
abundance: .
CDR3nt: TGTGCCAGTAGTCCCGGTTCTCACACCGGGGAGCTGTTTTTT
CDR3aa: CASSPGSHTGELFF

v_gene: TRBV7-9
d_gene: TRBD1
j_gene: TRBJ1-5
abundance: .
CDR3nt: TGTGCCAGCAGCTTAAATGTAGGGACAGGGTATAATCCCCAGCATTTT
CDR3aa: CASSLNVGTGYNPQHF

v_gene: TRBV19
d_gene: TRBD1
j_gene: TRBJ1-5
abundance: .
CDR3nt: TGTGCCAGTAGTATATATAACAGGGGCAGCAATCAGCCCCAGCATTTT
CDR3aa: CASSIYNRGSNQPQHF

v_gene: TRBV7-8
d_gene: .
j_gene: TRBJ2-7
abundance: .
CDR3nt: TGTGCCAGCAGCCATCATGGAGGGGCCTACGAGCAGTACTTC
CDR3aa: CASSHHGGAYEQYF

v_gene: TRBV5-1
d_gene: .
j_gene: TRBJ2-1
abundance: .
CDR3nt: TGCGCCAGCAGCTCTGCGGGGAACCCCTACAATGAGCAGTTCTTC
CDR3aa: CASSSAGNPYNEQFF

v_gene: TRBV7-2
d_gene: TRBD1
j_gene: TRBJ1-2
abundance: .
CDR3nt: TGTGCCAGCAGCCCCAACCAGGGGGATGGCTACACCTTC
CDR3aa: CASSPNQGDGYTF

v_gene: TRBV2
d_gene: .
j_gene: TRBJ2-7
abundance: .
CDR3nt: TGTGCCAGCAGTGAAGCTAGCGTGATGTCTTGGTCGGGGAACCTTGGGGAGCAGTACTTC
CDR3aa: CASSEASVMSWSGNLGEQYF

v_gene: TRBV29-1
d_gene: .
j_gene: TRBJ1-1
abundance: few
CDR3nt: TGCAGCGTTGTAAGAGGGGGCACTGAAGCTTTCTTT
CDR3aa: CSVVRGGTEAFF